A selection of T cell receptor beta chains follows, all from one sample in a study of graft-versus-host responses after intestinal transplantation. Measured with immunoSEQ multiplex PCR; TCRdb has only the in-frame clones, and not every one. This sample carries fewer than 95,000 clones, about nine tenths of them seen once, and the ten largest clones take roughly 0.39%. Their antigens remain unidentified. Here the sequenced sample was unstimulated CD8+ T cells sorted from spleen or lymph node cells, taken before transplant. The origin of the receptors is a human donor who was the organ donor for an intestinal transplant. CDR3s include the opening cysteine and the closing phenylalanine or tryptophan. The D gene is left open where the match is weak.

cdr3_aa: CASRRWGYEQYF; j_call: TRBJ2-7; v_call: TRBV27; d_call: -
cdr3_aa: CASSPQGGGGTYYEQYF; j_call: TRBJ2-7; v_call: TRBV4-1; d_call: -
cdr3_aa: CASSIRGIQETQYF; j_call: TRBJ2-5; v_call: TRBV19; d_call: -
cdr3_aa: CASARAGHGYTF; j_call: TRBJ1-2; v_call: TRBV6-1; d_call: -
cdr3_aa: CASSVGGLLNTEAFF; j_call: TRBJ1-1; v_call: TRBV9; d_call: -
cdr3_aa: CASSLEGRNYGYTF; j_call: TRBJ1-2; v_call: TRBV7-9; d_call: -
cdr3_aa: CASSSRQGARDGYTF; j_call: TRBJ1-2; v_call: TRBV7-8; d_call: TRBD1
cdr3_aa: CASSLGTGATEAFF; j_call: TRBJ1-1; v_call: TRBV5-4; d_call: -
cdr3_aa: CASSLVGLAVYEQYF; j_call: TRBJ2-7; v_call: TRBV5-5; d_call: TRBD2
cdr3_aa: CASSSSDYTQYF; j_call: TRBJ2-3; v_call: TRBV13; d_call: -
cdr3_aa: CASRSDRGGSEAFF; j_call: TRBJ1-1; v_call: TRBV7-9; d_call: TRBD1
cdr3_aa: CASSLYDTDTQYF; j_call: TRBJ2-3; v_call: TRBV6-6; d_call: -
cdr3_aa: CASSFGENTGELFF; j_call: TRBJ2-2; v_call: TRBV5-5; d_call: -
cdr3_aa: CASSAQRGGTGELFF; j_call: TRBJ2-2; v_call: TRBV7-9; d_call: TRBD2
cdr3_aa: CASSGQGVDYGYTF; j_call: TRBJ1-2; v_call: TRBV9; d_call: TRBD1
cdr3_aa: CASSLKRDANEKLFF; j_call: TRBJ1-4; v_call: TRBV28; d_call: -
cdr3_aa: CASSVDGLAGTMTDTQYF; j_call: TRBJ2-3; v_call: TRBV9; d_call: TRBD2
cdr3_aa: CASSPYGPGLPQGYGYTF; j_call: TRBJ1-2; v_call: TRBV9; d_call: -
cdr3_aa: CASNLRQGPSTDTQYF; j_call: TRBJ2-3; v_call: TRBV7-9; d_call: TRBD1
cdr3_aa: CASSLFSQGREGYTF; j_call: TRBJ1-2; v_call: TRBV13; d_call: TRBD1
cdr3_aa: CASSVAAGGRDEQYF; j_call: TRBJ2-7; v_call: TRBV9; d_call: TRBD2
cdr3_aa: CSVGLAGVSSTDTQYF; j_call: TRBJ2-3; v_call: TRBV29-1; d_call: TRBD2
cdr3_aa: CASSPRQGANPYEQYF; j_call: TRBJ2-7; v_call: TRBV18; d_call: TRBD1
cdr3_aa: CASSPFSASLFGQYF; j_call: TRBJ2-7; v_call: TRBV27; d_call: -
cdr3_aa: CASSSDRGFYEQYF; j_call: TRBJ2-7; v_call: TRBV4-3; d_call: TRBD1
cdr3_aa: CASSFRGRSTDTQYF; j_call: TRBJ2-3; v_call: TRBV7-2; d_call: -
cdr3_aa: CASSLAPGVHSPLHF; j_call: TRBJ1-6; v_call: TRBV11-2; d_call: -
cdr3_aa: CASSTGNTEAFF; j_call: TRBJ1-1; v_call: TRBV5-4; d_call: -
cdr3_aa: CASSPGTYSYNEQFF; j_call: TRBJ2-1; v_call: TRBV9; d_call: -
cdr3_aa: CASSVEANTEAFF; j_call: TRBJ1-1; v_call: TRBV9; d_call: -
cdr3_aa: CASRTLGGAGKTQYF; j_call: TRBJ2-5; v_call: TRBV6-1; d_call: TRBD2
cdr3_aa: CASSSRDRGYEQYF; j_call: TRBJ2-7; v_call: TRBV13; d_call: TRBD1
cdr3_aa: CASSLAPGTGGTQYF; j_call: TRBJ2-5; v_call: TRBV7-6; d_call: TRBD2
cdr3_aa: CASSSSNTGELFF; j_call: TRBJ2-2; v_call: TRBV14; d_call: -
cdr3_aa: CASSDSGGALHF; j_call: TRBJ1-6; v_call: TRBV6-4; d_call: TRBD1
cdr3_aa: CASSLFRDRGFGELFF; j_call: TRBJ2-2; v_call: TRBV5-1; d_call: TRBD1
cdr3_aa: CASSTGYGYTF; j_call: TRBJ1-2; v_call: TRBV2; d_call: -
cdr3_aa: CASSFTEGAHEQYF; j_call: TRBJ2-7; v_call: TRBV7-9; d_call: -
cdr3_aa: CASSYWASTDTQYF; j_call: TRBJ2-3; v_call: TRBV6-5; d_call: -
cdr3_aa: CASREGAGFRVTGELFF; j_call: TRBJ2-2; v_call: TRBV4-1; d_call: -
cdr3_aa: CASRSSGEETQYF; j_call: TRBJ2-5; v_call: TRBV7-2; d_call: TRBD2
cdr3_aa: CASSLSAGVNYGYTF; j_call: TRBJ1-2; v_call: TRBV7-3; d_call: -